This is a list of T cell receptor beta chains from one sample in a study of T cell responses to AZD1222 COVID-19 vaccine. Libraries were prepared by immunoSEQ multiplex PCR; TCRdb keeps only in-frame clonotypes and omits some of them. The profile shows more than 150,000 clones, roughly 94% of them singletons. The material was peripheral blood, obtained on day 0 of AZD1222 vaccination. All receptors derive from an adult in good health. Each CDR3 is given with its conserved first and last residue. Each record gives: clone size, D gene, J gene, V gene, CDR3 DNA, CDR3 protein. The D gene is left open where the match is weak. The size entry is marked missing in some rows and otherwise reads once, few, many or a size class.

clone size: .
D gene: .
J gene: TRBJ2-2
V gene: TRBV6-4
CDR3 DNA: TGTGCCAGCAGTGACGGACAGAACACCGGGGAGCTGTTTTTT
CDR3 protein: CASSDGQNTGELFF

clone size: .
D gene: .
J gene: TRBJ2-1
V gene: TRBV5-4
CDR3 DNA: TGTGCCAGCAGCTTCCTGGGGGGTCTCATCGGGGGCGATGAGCAGTTCTTC
CDR3 protein: CASSFLGGLIGGDEQFF

clone size: .
D gene: .
J gene: TRBJ1-5
V gene: TRBV18
CDR3 DNA: TGTGCCAGCTCACGGGACTCTGGCAATCAGCCCCAGCATTTT
CDR3 protein: CASSRDSGNQPQHF

clone size: .
D gene: .
J gene: TRBJ2-3
V gene: TRBV19
CDR3 DNA: TGTGCCAGTAGTACGAGCGGTTCCCAGGTGGATACGCAGTATTTT
CDR3 protein: CASSTSGSQVDTQYF

clone size: few
D gene: .
J gene: TRBJ2-1
V gene: TRBV6-6
CDR3 DNA: TGTGCCAGCAGTACCGGGAGAGACGGGGTCAATGAGCAGTTCTTC
CDR3 protein: CASSTGRDGVNEQFF

clone size: .
D gene: .
J gene: TRBJ1-2
V gene: TRBV20-1
CDR3 DNA: TGCAGTGCTAGTTCCCGGGCCTATGGCTACACCTTC
CDR3 protein: CSASSRAYGYTF

clone size: .
D gene: .
J gene: TRBJ2-1
V gene: TRBV11-3
CDR3 DNA: TGTGCCAGCAGCTTCGATTCCCGCGGAAATGAGCAGTTCTTC
CDR3 protein: CASSFDSRGNEQFF

clone size: .
D gene: .
J gene: TRBJ2-3
V gene: TRBV19
CDR3 DNA: TGTGCCAGTAGTATTACGTCATACGGGGCAGATACGCAGTATTTT
CDR3 protein: CASSITSYGADTQYF

clone size: once
D gene: TRBD2
J gene: TRBJ2-4
V gene: TRBV18
CDR3 DNA: TGTGCCAGCTCACCTCTGACTAGCGGGAGGAACATTCAGTACTTC
CDR3 protein: CASSPLTSGRNIQYF

clone size: .
D gene: TRBD1
J gene: TRBJ1-1
V gene: TRBV29-1
CDR3 DNA: TGCAGCGTTGGAGGACAGGGGGTCGGTGTCACTGAAGCTTTCTTT
CDR3 protein: CSVGGQGVGVTEAFF

clone size: .
D gene: TRBD1
J gene: TRBJ1-2
V gene: TRBV5-1
CDR3 DNA: TGCGCCAGCAGCGCCGCACAGGGGGGCAACTATGGCTACACCTTC
CDR3 protein: CASSAAQGGNYGYTF

clone size: .
D gene: .
J gene: TRBJ1-1
V gene: TRBV21-1
CDR3 DNA: TGTGCCAGCAGCTCTCGATCCCGGGACAGGGTAACGAGGCGCAGAAGCAACACTGAAGCTTTCTTT
CDR3 protein: CASSSRSRDRVTRRRSNTEAFF

clone size: .
D gene: TRBD2
J gene: TRBJ2-1
V gene: TRBV30
CDR3 DNA: TGTGCCTGGAGTGTGGAAGCGGGAGTGGGTAATGAGCAGTTCTTC
CDR3 protein: CAWSVEAGVGNEQFF

clone size: .
D gene: .
J gene: TRBJ1-2
V gene: TRBV28
CDR3 DNA: TGTGCCAGCAGTTTAATAGGGGGGATGAAGGGCTACACCTTC
CDR3 protein: CASSLIGGMKGYTF

clone size: .
D gene: .
J gene: TRBJ2-1
V gene: TRBV2
CDR3 DNA: TGTGCCAGCAGTGGGGGGCAATTAGGCCGGGTGGATGAGCAGTTCTTC
CDR3 protein: CASSGGQLGRVDEQFF

clone size: .
D gene: TRBD2
J gene: TRBJ2-1
V gene: TRBV27
CDR3 DNA: TGTGCCAGCAGTTCAACTAGCGGGTCCTACAATGAGCAGTTCTTC
CDR3 protein: CASSSTSGSYNEQFF

clone size: .
D gene: .
J gene: TRBJ1-3
V gene: TRBV28
CDR3 DNA: TGTGCCAGCAGTTTCTTCCTCGGGGAAATTTCTGGAAACACCATATATTTT
CDR3 protein: CASSFFLGEISGNTIYF

clone size: .
D gene: .
J gene: TRBJ2-2
V gene: TRBV9
CDR3 DNA: TGTGCCAGCAGCGTCCTAGTCCCTACGGGCACCGGGGAGCTGTTTTTT
CDR3 protein: CASSVLVPTGTGELFF

clone size: .
D gene: TRBD2
J gene: TRBJ2-7
V gene: TRBV12-3/TRBV12-4
CDR3 DNA: TGTGCCAGTAGCGGGAGGGCCTTATTCGAGCAGTACTTC
CDR3 protein: CASSGRALFEQYF

clone size: .
D gene: TRBD2
J gene: TRBJ2-1
V gene: TRBV19
CDR3 DNA: TGTGCCAGTAGTGCCCGACTAGCGGGGATCGTGAGCTCCTACAATGAGCAGTTCTTC
CDR3 protein: CASSARLAGIVSSYNEQFF

clone size: few
D gene: .
J gene: TRBJ1-2
V gene: TRBV28
CDR3 DNA: TGTGCCAGTTCGGTGGGATCTGGGGCCTACTATGGCTACACCTTC
CDR3 protein: CASSVGSGAYYGYTF

clone size: .
D gene: TRBD2
J gene: TRBJ2-1
V gene: TRBV29-1
CDR3 DNA: TGCAGCGCCACGGGACTAGCGGCCTACAATGAGCAGTTCTTC
CDR3 protein: CSATGLAAYNEQFF

clone size: .
D gene: .
J gene: TRBJ2-2
V gene: TRBV5-4
CDR3 DNA: TGTGCCAGCAGCCATGACACTATCGGCACCGGGGAGCTGTTTTTT
CDR3 protein: CASSHDTIGTGELFF

clone size: .
D gene: .
J gene: TRBJ1-2
V gene: TRBV28
CDR3 DNA: TGTGCCAGCAGTTTGAGGGATTTGGGAGTGCGGGGCTACACCTTC
CDR3 protein: CASSLRDLGVRGYTF

clone size: .
D gene: TRBD2
J gene: TRBJ2-7
V gene: TRBV28
CDR3 DNA: TGTGCCAGCAGTTTTGCGGCTAGCGGGGGCTACGAGCAGTACTTC
CDR3 protein: CASSFAASGGYEQYF

clone size: .
D gene: .
J gene: TRBJ2-7
V gene: TRBV18
CDR3 DNA: TGTGCCAGCTCATCTTCCGGGACGGGGGCCTACGAGCAGTACTTC
CDR3 protein: CASSSSGTGAYEQYF

clone size: .
D gene: .
J gene: TRBJ2-1
V gene: TRBV20-1
CDR3 DNA: TGCAGTGCTAGAGATGGTAATGAGCAGTTCTTC
CDR3 protein: CSARDGNEQFF

clone size: .
D gene: TRBD2
J gene: TRBJ2-5
V gene: TRBV2
CDR3 DNA: TGTGCCAGCAGTTCGGCGGGAGTCGGAGAGACCCAGTACTTC
CDR3 protein: CASSSAGVGETQYF

clone size: .
D gene: TRBD2
J gene: TRBJ2-1
V gene: TRBV6-5
CDR3 DNA: TGTGCCACCGAGACTAGCCCGACCTCCTACAATGAGCAGTTCTTC
CDR3 protein: CATETSPTSYNEQFF

clone size: .
D gene: TRBD1
J gene: TRBJ1-2
V gene: TRBV19
CDR3 DNA: TGTGCCAGTAGTATAGAGACAGGGGCGTATGGCTACACCTTC
CDR3 protein: CASSIETGAYGYTF

clone size: .
D gene: .
J gene: TRBJ2-1
V gene: TRBV30
CDR3 DNA: TGTGCCTGGACCCCCGTTCGGCGTGAGCAGTTCTTC
CDR3 protein: CAWTPVRREQFF

clone size: .
D gene: .
J gene: TRBJ1-3
V gene: TRBV3-1/TRBV3-2
CDR3 DNA: TGTGCCAGCAGCCAAGATCGGCCCGCTCTGGGAAACACCATATATTTT
CDR3 protein: CASSQDRPALGNTIYF

clone size: .
D gene: TRBD2
J gene: TRBJ2-1
V gene: TRBV5-1
CDR3 DNA: TGCGCCAGCAGCAATTTGGCTAGCGGACTATACAATGAGCAGTTCTTC
CDR3 protein: CASSNLASGLYNEQFF

clone size: .
D gene: .
J gene: TRBJ2-1
V gene: TRBV5-1
CDR3 DNA: TGCGCCAGCAGCTTCGGTGGCGGGAATGAGCAGTTCTTC
CDR3 protein: CASSFGGGNEQFF

clone size: .
D gene: .
J gene: TRBJ1-5
V gene: TRBV11-2
CDR3 DNA: TGTGCCAGCAGCTTAGACTCAAAATCGGGTCAGCCCCAGCATTTT
CDR3 protein: CASSLDSKSGQPQHF

clone size: once
D gene: .
J gene: TRBJ2-1
V gene: TRBV19
CDR3 DNA: TGTGCCAGTAGTATAGATCGGCTAGCGCGCTACAATGAGCAGTTCTTC
CDR3 protein: CASSIDRLARYNEQFF

clone size: .
D gene: .
J gene: TRBJ1-2
V gene: TRBV28
CDR3 DNA: TGTGCCAGCAGTTTAGTAGGGGATGGCTACACCTTC
CDR3 protein: CASSLVGDGYTF

clone size: .
D gene: .
J gene: TRBJ1-3
V gene: TRBV9
CDR3 DNA: TGTGCCAGCAGCGTTCGCGCGAGCTCTGGAAACACCATATATTTT
CDR3 protein: CASSVRASSGNTIYF

clone size: .
D gene: .
J gene: TRBJ2-7
V gene: TRBV5-5
CDR3 DNA: TGTGCCAGCAGCTTGGGGACCTACGAGCAGTACTTC
CDR3 protein: CASSLGTYEQYF

clone size: .
D gene: .
J gene: TRBJ2-5
V gene: TRBV7-3
CDR3 DNA: TGTGCCAGCAGCTTATGGGATAAAGAGACCCAGTACTTC
CDR3 protein: CASSLWDKETQYF

clone size: .
D gene: .
J gene: TRBJ1-1
V gene: TRBV25-1
CDR3 DNA: TGTGCCAGCAGTGCGACAGCAATTGAAGCTTTCTTT
CDR3 protein: CASSATAIEAFF

clone size: .
D gene: TRBD1
J gene: TRBJ1-5
V gene: TRBV7-2
CDR3 DNA: TGTGCCAGCAGCTTAGGACAGGGAGATCAGCCCCAGCATTTT
CDR3 protein: CASSLGQGDQPQHF

clone size: .
D gene: TRBD1
J gene: TRBJ1-5
V gene: TRBV3-1/TRBV3-2
CDR3 DNA: TGTGCCAGCAGCCGGACACAGGGGACTAATAGCAATCAGCCCCAGCATTTT
CDR3 protein: CASSRTQGTNSNQPQHF

clone size: .
D gene: .
J gene: TRBJ2-5
V gene: TRBV5-1
CDR3 DNA: TGCGCCAGCAGCTTGGGGGTCCAAGAGACCCAGTACTTC
CDR3 protein: CASSLGVQETQYF

clone size: .
D gene: .
J gene: TRBJ1-5
V gene: TRBV12-2
CDR3 DNA: TGTGCAAGTCGCTCCCCGATCCGACAGGGGGGCCTCCCTTATCAGCCCCAGCATTTT
CDR3 protein: CASRSPIRQGGLPYQPQHF

clone size: once
D gene: TRBD1
J gene: TRBJ2-5
V gene: TRBV19
CDR3 DNA: TGTGCCAGTAGACAGGGGGCAAGAGAAGAGACCCAGTACTTC
CDR3 protein: CASRQGAREETQYF

clone size: .
D gene: .
J gene: TRBJ2-7
V gene: TRBV27
CDR3 DNA: TGTGCCAGCAGACAGGCTCCCCAATACGAGCAGTACTTC
CDR3 protein: CASRQAPQYEQYF

clone size: .
D gene: .
J gene: TRBJ2-7
V gene: TRBV3-1/TRBV3-2
CDR3 DNA: TGTGCCAGCAGCCAAGTTCCCTACGAGCAGTACTTC
CDR3 protein: CASSQVPYEQYF

clone size: .
D gene: .
J gene: TRBJ1-1
V gene: TRBV20-1
CDR3 DNA: TGCAGTGCTAGTAAAGGGTCTGGGAACACTGAAGCTTTCTTT
CDR3 protein: CSASKGSGNTEAFF

clone size: .
D gene: .
J gene: TRBJ2-1
V gene: TRBV12-3/TRBV12-4
CDR3 DNA: TGTGCCAGCAGTTTCCCGGGGGTCGGTGAGCAGTTCTTC
CDR3 protein: CASSFPGVGEQFF